Listed below are T cell receptor beta chains from one sample, sequenced in a study of Ad26.COV2.S vaccination and SARS-CoV-2 variants. Assay: immunoSEQ multiplex PCR; the TCRdb copy retains only in-frame clones and omits some. Here the sample spans around 450,000 clones, 75% to 90% being singletons. The sequencing used peripheral blood, collected in a trial of Ad26.COV2.S vaccine versus placebo. The receptors originated from a person aged 18-60 years who received the Ad26.COV2.S COVID-19 vaccine or a placebo. The CDR3 runs from the conserved cysteine through the conserved F or W. The D gene is left open where the match is weak. Some rows mark clone size as missing; the rest say once, few, many or name a class of expanded clone.

>TRBD2|TRBJ2-1|TRBV7-3|NA
CASSQTGTIYNEQFF
TGTGCCAGCAGCCAGACCGGGACTATTTACAATGAGCAGTTCTTC
>TRBD1|TRBJ1-5|TRBV28|NA
CASSLLAGGTQHF
TGTGCCAGCAGTTTACTGGCAGGGGGGACCCAGCATTTT
>TRBD1|TRBJ2-7|TRBV4-3|once
CASSQRGRDRVPYEQYF
TGCGCCAGCAGCCAAAGGGGCCGGGACAGGGTTCCCTACGAGCAGTACTTC
>TRBD2|TRBJ2-1|TRBV18|once
CASSPQGGGASNEQFF
TGTGCCAGCTCACCCCAAGGCGGGGGGGCCAGCAATGAGCAGTTCTTC
>TRBD1|TRBJ2-5|TRBV11-3|NA
CASSFRGPETQYF
TGTGCCAGCAGCTTTAGGGGGCCCGAGACCCAGTACTTC
>NA|TRBJ1-5|TRBV29-1|few
CSALRGYGQPQHF
TGCAGCGCGCTTAGAGGATATGGTCAGCCCCAGCATTTT
>TRBD1|TRBJ1-3|TRBV5-1|NA
CASGQEGGNTIYF
TGCGCCAGCGGACAGGAAGGTGGAAACACCATATATTTT
>NA|TRBJ2-7|TRBV6-5|NA
CATQEGPRTYEQYF
TGTGCCACCCAGGAGGGGCCTAGAACCTACGAGCAGTACTTC
>NA|TRBJ1-1|TRBV5-1|NA
CASSPTGNTEAFF
TGCGCCAGCAGCCCTACTGGGAACACTGAAGCTTTCTTT
>NA|TRBJ2-1|TRBV6-2/TRBV6-3|NA
CASSWGADEQFF
TGTGCCAGCAGTTGGGGGGCGGATGAGCAGTTCTTC
>TRBD1|TRBJ2-7|TRBV5-1|once
CASSSRDSFYEQYF
TGCGCCAGCAGCTCTAGGGACAGCTTCTACGAGCAGTACTTC
>NA|TRBJ2-5|TRBV4-1|NA
CASSQDPFAGETQYF
TGCGCCAGCAGCCAAGACCCTTTCGCGGGGGAGACCCAGTACTTC
>NA|TRBJ2-2|TRBV9|NA
CASSSVISTGELFF
TGTGCCAGCAGCTCTGTGATTAGCACCGGGGAGCTGTTTTTT
>TRBD2|TRBJ2-5|TRBV3-1/TRBV3-2|NA
CASSNQPALAPQETQYF
TGTGCCAGCAGCAATCAGCCCGCACTAGCGCCCCAAGAGACCCAGTACTTC
>NA|TRBJ1-1|TRBV30|NA
CAWDRDYIDTEAFF
TGTGCCTGGGACCGGGACTATATTGACACTGAAGCTTTCTTT
>NA|TRBJ2-5|TRBV11-2|NA
CASNREKETQYF
TGTGCCAGCAACCGGGAAAAAGAGACCCAGTACTTC
>NA|TRBJ1-4|TRBV9|few
CASSVGTADTEKLFF
TGTGCCAGCAGCGTAGGGACAGCGGACACTGAAAAACTGTTTTTT
>NA|TRBJ2-7|TRBV27|NA
CASSLWAGGVDEQYF
TGTGCCAGCAGTTTATGGGCCGGCGGAGTCGACGAGCAGTACTTC
>NA|TRBJ1-4|TRBV5-1|NA
CASSSGRDNEKLFF
TGCGCCAGCAGCAGCGGACGCGATAATGAAAAACTGTTTTTT
>NA|TRBJ2-5|TRBV5-1|NA
CASSSGSQETQYF
TGCGCCAGCAGCTCGGGCAGTCAAGAGACCCAGTACTTC
>NA|TRBJ1-2|TRBV7-9|NA
CASSLVGRVYYHGYTF
TGTGCCAGCAGCTTAGTGGGACGGGTCTATTATCATGGCTACACCTTC
>TRBD1|TRBJ2-4|TRBV18|NA
CASSPPTGSTPLAKNIQYF
TGTGCCAGCTCACCACCGACAGGGAGTACCCCTCTCGCCAAAAACATTCAGTACTTC
>NA|TRBJ1-4|TRBV10-3|NA
CAISDTRATNEKLFF
TGTGCCATCAGTGACACGCGGGCCACTAATGAAAAACTGTTTTTT
>TRBD1|TRBJ1-2|TRBV24-1|NA
CATSDPGQGAFGYTF
TGTGCCACCAGTGACCCTGGACAGGGGGCTTTTGGCTACACCTTC
>NA|TRBJ1-2|TRBV28|NA
CASSLSGHFYGYTF
TGTGCCAGCAGTTTAAGTGGACACTTCTATGGCTACACCTTC
>NA|TRBJ2-7|TRBV5-5|NA
CASSLLAGSSYEQYF
TGTGCCAGCAGCTTGTTGGCAGGGAGCTCCTACGAGCAGTACTTC
>NA|TRBJ1-6|TRBV7-9|NA
CASSFSSSYNSPLHF
TGTGCCAGCAGCTTCTCCTCCAGTTATAATTCACCCCTCCACTTT
>TRBD2|TRBJ2-7|TRBV5-4|NA
CASSVRGGEQYF
TGTGCCAGCAGCGTACGGGGGGGCGAGCAGTACTTC
>NA|TRBJ1-1|TRBV29-1|NA
CSGGRGWGMNTEAFF
TGCAGCGGAGGCAGGGGCTGGGGGATGAACACTGAAGCTTTCTTT
>NA|TRBJ2-1|TRBV12-5|NA
CASGLVLRGRGEQFF
TGTGCTAGTGGTTTGGTACTTCGGGGACGGGGTGAGCAGTTCTTC
>NA|TRBJ1-6|TRBV6-6|NA
CASRPGRNRNSPLHF
TGTGCCAGCAGACCCGGACGGAATAGGAATTCACCCCTCCACTTT
>NA|TRBJ1-1|TRBV5-4|NA
CASSLEVEGTEAFF
TGTGCCAGCAGCTTGGAGGTGGAGGGCACTGAAGCTTTCTTT
>NA|TRBJ1-5|TRBV2|NA
CASNALDSNQPQHF
TGTGCCAGCAATGCCCTTGATAGCAATCAGCCCCAGCATTTT
>NA|TRBJ2-1|TRBV7-2|NA
CASSFRRLSSYNEQFF
TGTGCCAGCAGCTTCCGCCGATTAAGCTCCTACAATGAGCAGTTCTTC
>TRBD1|TRBJ2-7|TRBV4-3|NA
CASSQDPGQGSYEQYF
TGCGCCAGCAGCCAAGATCCGGGACAGGGATCCTACGAGCAGTACTTC
>NA|TRBJ2-1|TRBV29-1|NA
CSVERGSSYNEQFF
TGCAGCGTTGAAAGGGGGAGCTCCTACAATGAGCAGTTCTTC
>TRBD2|TRBJ2-5|TRBV7-3|NA
CASSLAGTREETQYF
TGTGCCAGCAGCTTAGCCGGGACTAGAGAAGAGACCCAGTACTTC
>TRBD2|TRBJ2-1|TRBV7-8|NA
CASSFGLAGTDEQFF
TGTGCCAGCAGCTTCGGACTAGCGGGTACCGATGAGCAGTTCTTC
>NA|TRBJ2-2|TRBV27|once
CASSGRRNTGELFF
TGTGCCAGCTCTGGCAGGAGGAACACCGGGGAGCTGTTTTTT
>NA|TRBJ1-3|TRBV9|NA
CASCLGPSGNTIYF
TGTGCCAGTTGCCTAGGGCCCTCTGGAAACACCATATATTTT
>TRBD1|TRBJ1-5|TRBV18|NA
CASSQGAFQPQHF
TGTGCCAGCTCCCAGGGGGCCTTCCAGCCCCAGCATTTT
>NA|TRBJ1-2|TRBV5-1|NA
CASSPVGSYGYTF
TGCGCCAGCAGCCCTGTAGGTTCGTATGGCTACACCTTC
>TRBD2|TRBJ2-7|TRBV7-2|NA
CASSLSSGTYEQYF
TGTGCCAGCAGCTTAAGCAGCGGGACCTACGAGCAGTACTTC
>NA|TRBJ2-7|TRBV28|NA
CASEGYEQYF
TGTGCCAGCGAAGGCTACGAGCAGTACTTC
>NA|TRBJ2-5|TRBV5-1|NA
CASSFNQETQYF
TGCGCCAGCAGCTTTAACCAAGAGACCCAGTACTTC
>TRBD1|TRBJ1-1|TRBV29-1|NA
CSVRKGAWNTEAFF
TGCAGCGTTAGGAAGGGGGCTTGGAACACTGAAGCTTTCTTT
>NA|TRBJ1-1|TRBV6-2/TRBV6-3|NA
CASSLLGETEAFF
TGTGCCAGCAGCTTACTAGGGGAGACTGAAGCTTTCTTT